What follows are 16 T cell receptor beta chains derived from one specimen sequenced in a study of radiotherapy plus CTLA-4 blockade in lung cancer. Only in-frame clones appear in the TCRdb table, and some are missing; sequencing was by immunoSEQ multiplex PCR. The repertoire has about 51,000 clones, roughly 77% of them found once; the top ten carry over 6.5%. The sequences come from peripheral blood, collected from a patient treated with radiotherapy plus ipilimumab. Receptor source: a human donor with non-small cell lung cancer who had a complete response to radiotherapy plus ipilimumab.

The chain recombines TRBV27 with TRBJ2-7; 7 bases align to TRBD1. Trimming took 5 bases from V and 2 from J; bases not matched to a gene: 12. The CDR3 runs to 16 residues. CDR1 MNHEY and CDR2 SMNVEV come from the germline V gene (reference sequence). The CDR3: CASSPYLGQVPYEQYF. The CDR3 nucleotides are TGTGCCAGCAGTCCGTACCTTGGACAGGTGCCCTACGAGCAGTACTTC.

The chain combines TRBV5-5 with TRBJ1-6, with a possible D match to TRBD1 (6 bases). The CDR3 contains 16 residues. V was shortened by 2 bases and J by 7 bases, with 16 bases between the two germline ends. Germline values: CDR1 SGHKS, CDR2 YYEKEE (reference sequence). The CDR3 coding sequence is TGTGCCAGCAGCTTTCAGGGGCGGGTGGGGAATTCACCCCTCCACTTT. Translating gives CASSFQGRVGNSPLHF.

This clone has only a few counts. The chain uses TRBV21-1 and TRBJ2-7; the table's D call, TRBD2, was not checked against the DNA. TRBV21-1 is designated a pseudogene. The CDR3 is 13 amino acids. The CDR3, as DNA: TGTGCCAGCAGCAAGGGGAGGAGGAACGAGCAGTACGTC. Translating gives CASSKGRRNEQYV.

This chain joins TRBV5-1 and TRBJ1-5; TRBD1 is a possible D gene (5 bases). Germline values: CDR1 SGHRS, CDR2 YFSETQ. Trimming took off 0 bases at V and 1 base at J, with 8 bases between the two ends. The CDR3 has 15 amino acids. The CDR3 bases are TGCGCCAGCAGCTTGGCCGGGGGGAGCAATCAGCCCCAGCATTTT. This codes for CASSLAGGSNQPQHF.

The CDR3: CASSPYVRTSNYGYTF. The CDR3 DNA reads TGTGCCAGCAGCCCCTACGTCCGGACATCTAACTATGGCTACACCTTC. The chain links TRBV7-9 to TRBJ1-2; TRBD1 is a possible D gene (5 bases). Germline V gives CDR1 SEHNR, CDR2 FQNEAQ (reference sequence). The germline V and J ends were trimmed by 5 bases and 0 bases, with 16 bases remaining between them. The CDR3 spans 16 residues.

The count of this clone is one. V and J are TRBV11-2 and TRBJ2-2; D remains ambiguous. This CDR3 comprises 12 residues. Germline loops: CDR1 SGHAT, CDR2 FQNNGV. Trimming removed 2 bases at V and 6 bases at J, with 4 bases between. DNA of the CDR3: TGTGCCAGCAGCTTAACAGCCGGGGAGCTGTTTTTT. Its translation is CASSLTAGELFF.

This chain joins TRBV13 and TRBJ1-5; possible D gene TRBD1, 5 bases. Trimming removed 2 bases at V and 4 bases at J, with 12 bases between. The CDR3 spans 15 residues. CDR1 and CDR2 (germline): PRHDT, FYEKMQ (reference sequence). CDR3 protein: CASSLSYRNNQPQHF. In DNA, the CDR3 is TGTGCCAGCAGCTTAAGTTACAGGAATAATCAGCCCCAGCATTTT.

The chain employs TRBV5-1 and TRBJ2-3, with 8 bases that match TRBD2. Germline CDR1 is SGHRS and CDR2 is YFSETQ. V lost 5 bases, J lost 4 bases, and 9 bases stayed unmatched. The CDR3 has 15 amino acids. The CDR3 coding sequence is TGCGCCAGCAGGCCGGCGGGAGGAGCACCAGATACGCAGTATTTT. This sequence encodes CASRPAGGAPDTQYF.

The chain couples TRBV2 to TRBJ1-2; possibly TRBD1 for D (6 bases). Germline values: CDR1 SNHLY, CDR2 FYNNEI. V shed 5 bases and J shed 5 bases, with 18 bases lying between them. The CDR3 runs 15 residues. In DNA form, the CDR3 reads TGTGCCAGCAGTCCCACCCTACAGGGAAGGTATGGCTACACCTTC. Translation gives CASSPTLQGRYGYTF.

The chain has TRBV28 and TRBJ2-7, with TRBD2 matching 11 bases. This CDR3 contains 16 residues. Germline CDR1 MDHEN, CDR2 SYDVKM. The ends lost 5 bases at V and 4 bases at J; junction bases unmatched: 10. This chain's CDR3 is CASSEGTSGTSYEQYV. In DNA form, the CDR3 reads TGTGCCAGCAGTGAGGGGACTAGCGGCACCTCTTACGAGCAGTACGTC.

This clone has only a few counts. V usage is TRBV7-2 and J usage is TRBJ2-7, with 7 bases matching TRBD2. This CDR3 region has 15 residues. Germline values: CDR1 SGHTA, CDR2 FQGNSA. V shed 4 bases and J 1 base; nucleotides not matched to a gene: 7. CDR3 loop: CASSSRTSLSYEQYF. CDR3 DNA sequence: TGTGCCAGCAGCTCAAGGACTAGTCTTTCCTACGAGCAGTACTTC.

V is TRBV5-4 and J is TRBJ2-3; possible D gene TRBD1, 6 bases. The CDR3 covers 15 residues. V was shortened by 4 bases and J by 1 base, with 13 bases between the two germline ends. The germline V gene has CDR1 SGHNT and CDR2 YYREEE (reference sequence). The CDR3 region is CASSLHWTGTDTQYF. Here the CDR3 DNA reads TGTGCCAGCAGCCTACACTGGACAGGCACAGATACGCAGTATTTT.

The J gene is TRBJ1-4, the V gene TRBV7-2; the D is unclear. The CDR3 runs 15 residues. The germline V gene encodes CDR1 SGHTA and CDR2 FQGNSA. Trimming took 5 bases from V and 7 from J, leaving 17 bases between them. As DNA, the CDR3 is TGTGCCAGCAGCCCAACCCGACCAGGAAGTGAAAAACTGTTTTTT. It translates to CASSPTRPGSEKLFF.

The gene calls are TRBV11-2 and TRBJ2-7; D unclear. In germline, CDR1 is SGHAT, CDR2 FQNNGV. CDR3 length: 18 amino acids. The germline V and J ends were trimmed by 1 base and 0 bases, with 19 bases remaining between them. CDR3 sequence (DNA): TGTGCCAGCAGCTTAGCCTCCGGGTGGCCTCATAGCTCCTACGAGCAGTACTTC. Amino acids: CASSLASGWPHSSYEQYF.

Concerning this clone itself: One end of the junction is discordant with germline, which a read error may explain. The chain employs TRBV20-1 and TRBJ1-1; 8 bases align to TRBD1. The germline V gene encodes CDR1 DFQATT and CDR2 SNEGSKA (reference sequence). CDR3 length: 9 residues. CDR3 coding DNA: TGCAGTGCTAACAACAGGGGGGACTTT. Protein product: CSANNRGDF.

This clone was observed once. For the CDR3, the DNA is TGTGCCAGCAGCCCCGACAGGGTTAACACCATATATTTT. Translation gives CASSPDRVNTIYF. The V and J genes are TRBV11-3 and TRBJ1-3; TRBD1 matches at 7 bases. CDR3 length: 13 amino acids. Germline V gives CDR1 SGHNT, CDR2 YENEEA. The V segment lost 5 bases and the J segment 7 bases; nucleotides outside the gene matches: 5. Using reference TRBV11-3 and TRBJ1-3 for the parts outside the CDR3, the full variable domain is EAGVVQSPRYKIIEKKQPVAFWCNPISGHNTLYWYLQNLGQGPELLIRYENEEAVDDSQLPKDRFSAERLKGVDSTLKIQPAELGDSAVYLCASSPDRVNTIYFGEGSWLTVV.